This entry features one T cell receptor beta chain sequence. No antigen is known for it. Combining a sample-barcoded 5' primer with a J-beta primer mix, a second PCR ran for 7 to 11 cycles. From the 5' RACE reads, TCRdb called clonotypes with MiXCR, one entry per CDR3 protein. The data hold 700,000 to 850,000 distinct CDR3 sequences, with 35% to 40% observed a single time. The CDR3 sequence is 14 residues long. V lost 7 bases to trimming and J lost 7 bases; unmatched junction nucleotides: 9. The sample comes from a study of blood T cells in healthy people across ages. Study-level results: In long-lived donors, naive CD4+ cell counts and diversity exceeded those of aged donors.

The receptor was isolated from a man aged 18 to 35 in good health. V usage is TRBV12-3 or TRBV12-4 and J usage is TRBJ1-5; 8 bases agree with TRBD1. The specimen sequenced was blood. Here the CDR3 reads CASNPTGGGQPQHF. The CDR3, as DNA: TGTGCCAGCAACCCCACAGGGGGAGGGCAGCCCCAGCATTTT.